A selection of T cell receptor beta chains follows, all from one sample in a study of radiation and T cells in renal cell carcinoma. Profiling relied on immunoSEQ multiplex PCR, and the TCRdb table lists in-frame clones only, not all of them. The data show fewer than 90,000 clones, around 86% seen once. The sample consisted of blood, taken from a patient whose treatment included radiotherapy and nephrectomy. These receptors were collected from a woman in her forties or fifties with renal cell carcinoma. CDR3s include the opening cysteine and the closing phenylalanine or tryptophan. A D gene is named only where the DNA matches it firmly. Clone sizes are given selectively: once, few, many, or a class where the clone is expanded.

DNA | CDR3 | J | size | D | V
TGTGCCAGTAAACCGCAGGGGGCCTTTGTGTATGGCTACACCTTC | CASKPQGAFVYGYTF | TRBJ1-2 | NA | TRBD1 | TRBV28
TGTGCCAGCAGTGAAGCGGGACCGGCGGGCACCGGGGAGCTGTTTTTT | CASSEAGPAGTGELFF | TRBJ2-2 | once | NA | TRBV2
TGCGCCAGCAGCGTGGACCCGGCGGTCACTGAAGCTTTCTTT | CASSVDPAVTEAFF | TRBJ1-1 | NA | NA | TRBV5-1
TGTGCCCACTCTGGGGGGAATCAGCCCCAGCATTTT | CAHSGGNQPQHF | TRBJ1-5 | NA | NA | TRBV28
TGTGCCAGCAGCTCCGACTCTGGAAACACCATATATTTT | CASSSDSGNTIYF | TRBJ1-3 | few | NA | TRBV11-2
TGTGCCAGCAGTACCCGTGGACCGCGAACTGAAGCTTTCTTT | CASSTRGPRTEAFF | TRBJ1-1 | once | NA | TRBV27
TGTGCCAGCAGTGGACTAGCGGGAGGGCCCACCTTGGAGACCCAGTACTTC | CASSGLAGGPTLETQYF | TRBJ2-5 | NA | TRBD2 | TRBV6-1
TGTGCCAGCAGGCCCCTTGAAAGCTCCTACGAGCAGTACTTC | CASRPLESSYEQYF | TRBJ2-7 | NA | NA | TRBV6-6
TGTGCCAGCAGCTTTGGGACAGATAACACCGGGGAGCTGTTTTTT | CASSFGTDNTGELFF | TRBJ2-2 | once | TRBD1 | TRBV5-4
TGCGCCAGCAGCCAACCTGGACTAGCGGGAGGCTCCTCCTACAATGAGCAGTTCTTC | CASSQPGLAGGSSYNEQFF | TRBJ2-1 | NA | TRBD2 | TRBV4-1
TGTGCCAGCAGCCGTAGAGAGGGCAATCAGCCCCAGCATTTT | CASSRREGNQPQHF | TRBJ1-5 | NA | NA | TRBV7-2
TGTGCCAGCAGCTCTAGCGGGGGGGCCTTAGAGACCCAGTACTTC | CASSSSGGALETQYF | TRBJ2-5 | NA | TRBD2 | TRBV9
TGTGCCAGCAGCGTAGAAGGTGGGCGGGATCCTTACAATGAGCAGTTCTTC | CASSVEGGRDPYNEQFF | TRBJ2-1 | once | NA | TRBV9
TGTGCCAGCAGTTACGGGTTGGGCTACGAGCAGTACTTC | CASSYGLGYEQYF | TRBJ2-7 | NA | NA | TRBV6-5
TGTGCCAGCAGCTCTTTCGGGAATTCACCCCTCCACTTT | CASSSFGNSPLHF | TRBJ1-6 | few | NA | TRBV21-1
TGCGCCAGCAGCCCCGTTGGACATATCCAGCAGTACTTC | CASSPVGHIQQYF | TRBJ2-7 | NA | NA | TRBV4-1
TGCGCCAGCAGCCAGACCGGGACCGGGGGCACAGATACGCAGTATTTT | CASSQTGTGGTDTQYF | TRBJ2-3 | NA | NA | TRBV4-3
TGCGCCAGCAGCTTGGCTTCTAGCGGGAGCACCGAGACCCAGTACTTC | CASSLASSGSTETQYF | TRBJ2-5 | NA | TRBD2 | TRBV5-1
TGTGCCAGCAGCCTGAAAAAGACAGGGAGGCAGCCCCAGCATTTT | CASSLKKTGRQPQHF | TRBJ1-5 | NA | TRBD1 | TRBV5-8
TGCGCCAGCAGCACCAGGGGACCCTACAATGAGCAGTTCTTC | CASSTRGPYNEQFF | TRBJ2-1 | once | NA | TRBV5-1
TGTGCCAGCACCGCCCGGCGGATATCAACTTCCTACGAGCAGTACTTC | CASTARRISTSYEQYF | TRBJ2-7 | NA | NA | TRBV28
TGTGCCAGCAAGGAAGGGGGACCAGGCACCGGCGAGCAGTACTTC | CASKEGGPGTGEQYF | TRBJ2-7 | NA | NA | TRBV28
TGTGCCAGCACCGTCCCCCTCGGGGCGGGGGTGTACAATGAGCAGTTCTTC | CASTVPLGAGVYNEQFF | TRBJ2-1 | many | TRBD2 | TRBV9
TGCGCCAGCAGCTCAACAGGGAGCTCTGGAAACACCATATATTTT | CASSSTGSSGNTIYF | TRBJ1-3 | NA | NA | TRBV5-1
TGTGCCAGCAGTCGTACTAGTCAAGAGACCCAGTACTTC | CASSRTSQETQYF | TRBJ2-5 | NA | NA | TRBV6-5
TGTGCCAGCACCCTCTTGGTCGGACAGGGCGGCGAGCAGTACTTC | CASTLLVGQGGEQYF | TRBJ2-7 | NA | TRBD1 | TRBV7-2
TGTGCCAGCAGTTTCCCCGGGGAGCTGTTTTTT | CASSFPGELFF | TRBJ2-2 | NA | NA | TRBV28
TGTGCCAGCAGAGGGGGGGGGTCCTACAATGAGCAGTTCTTC | CASRGGGSYNEQFF | TRBJ2-1 | NA | NA | TRBV28
TGTGCCAGCAGTGAAAATCAGCCCCAGCATTTT | CASSENQPQHF | TRBJ1-5 | few | NA | TRBV6-1
TGTGCCAGCTCACCATACCCCGGACTAGCGGGAGGCAATGAGCAGTTCTTC | CASSPYPGLAGGNEQFF | TRBJ2-1 | NA | TRBD2 | TRBV18